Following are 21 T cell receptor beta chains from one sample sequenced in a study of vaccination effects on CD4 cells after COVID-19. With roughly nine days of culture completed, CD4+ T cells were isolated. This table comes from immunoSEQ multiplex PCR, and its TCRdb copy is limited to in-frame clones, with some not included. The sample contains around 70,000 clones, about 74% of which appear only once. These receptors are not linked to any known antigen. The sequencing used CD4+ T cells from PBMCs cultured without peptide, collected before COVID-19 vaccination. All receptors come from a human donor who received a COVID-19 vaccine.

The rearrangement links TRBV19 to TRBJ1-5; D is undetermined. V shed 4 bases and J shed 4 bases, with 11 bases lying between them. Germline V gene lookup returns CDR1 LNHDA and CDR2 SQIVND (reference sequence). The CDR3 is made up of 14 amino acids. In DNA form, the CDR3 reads TGTGCCAGTAGTACGGACGGCCTGAATCAGCCCCAGCATTTT. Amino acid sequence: CASSTDGLNQPQHF. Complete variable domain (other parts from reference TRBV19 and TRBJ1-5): DGGITQSPKYLFRKEGQNVTLSCEQNLNHDAMYWYRQDPGQGLRLIYYSQIVNDFQKGDIAEGYSVSREKKESFPLTVTSAQKNPTAFYLCASSTDGLNQPQHFGDGTRLSIL.

The CDR3 is CASSEVAGPADTQYF. The CDR3 DNA is TGTGCCAGCAGTGAAGTCGCGGGCCCCGCGGATACGCAGTATTTT. The rearrangement links TRBV6-1 to TRBJ2-3, with D tentatively TRBD2 (5 bases). Trimming took 1 base from V and 6 from J, leaving 14 bases between them. CDR1 is MNHNS, CDR2 SASEGT, per germline. The CDR3 is 15 residues long.

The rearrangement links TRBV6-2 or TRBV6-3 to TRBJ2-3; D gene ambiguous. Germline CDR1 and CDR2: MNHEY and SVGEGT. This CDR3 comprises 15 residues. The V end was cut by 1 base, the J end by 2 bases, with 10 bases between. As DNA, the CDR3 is TGTGCCAGCAGTTACTTGGGCGCTACCACAGATACGCAGTATTTT. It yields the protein CASSYLGATTDTQYF.

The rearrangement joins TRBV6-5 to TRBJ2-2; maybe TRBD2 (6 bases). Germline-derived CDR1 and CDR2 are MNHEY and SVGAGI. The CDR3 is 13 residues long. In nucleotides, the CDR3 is TGTGCGACTGGGGGGATGAACACCGGGGAGCTGTTTTTT. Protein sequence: CATGGMNTGELFF.

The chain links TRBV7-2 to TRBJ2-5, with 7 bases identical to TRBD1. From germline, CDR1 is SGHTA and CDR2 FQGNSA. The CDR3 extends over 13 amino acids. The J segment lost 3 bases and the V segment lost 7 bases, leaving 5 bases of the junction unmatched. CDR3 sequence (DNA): TGTGCCAGCACCCGCGACAGGGAAGAGACCCAGTACTTC. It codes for CASTRDREETQYF. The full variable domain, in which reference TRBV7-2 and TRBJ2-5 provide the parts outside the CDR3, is GAGVSQSPSNKVTEKGKDVELRCDPISGHTALYWYRQSLGQGLEFLIYFQGNSAPDKSGLPSDRFSAERTGGSVSTLTIQRTQQEDSAVYLCASTRDREETQYFGPGTRLLVL.

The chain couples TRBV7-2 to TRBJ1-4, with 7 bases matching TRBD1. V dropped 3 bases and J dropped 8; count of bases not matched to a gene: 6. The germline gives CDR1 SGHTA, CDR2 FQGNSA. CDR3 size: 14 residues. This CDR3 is CASSLDRSREKLFF. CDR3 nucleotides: TGTGCCAGCAGCTTGGACAGGTCTCGCGAAAAACTGTTTTTT.

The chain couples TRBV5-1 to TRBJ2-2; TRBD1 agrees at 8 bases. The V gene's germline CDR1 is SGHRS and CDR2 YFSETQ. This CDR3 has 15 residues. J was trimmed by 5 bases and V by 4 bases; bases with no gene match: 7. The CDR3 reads CASSPLQGGTGELFF. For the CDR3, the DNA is TGCGCCAGCAGCCCACTACAGGGGGGAACCGGGGAGCTGTTTTTT.

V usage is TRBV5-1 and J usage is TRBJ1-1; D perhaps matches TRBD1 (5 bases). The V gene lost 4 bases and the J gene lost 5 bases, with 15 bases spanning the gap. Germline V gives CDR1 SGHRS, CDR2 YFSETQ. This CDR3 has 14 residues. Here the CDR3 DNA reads TGCGCCAGCAGCCCCGGGACTTTGGGTACTGAAGCTTTCTTT. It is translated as CASSPGTLGTEAFF.

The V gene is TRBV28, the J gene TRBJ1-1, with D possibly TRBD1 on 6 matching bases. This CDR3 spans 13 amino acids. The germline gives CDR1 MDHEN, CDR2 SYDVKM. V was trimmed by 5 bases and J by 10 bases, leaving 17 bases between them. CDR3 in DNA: TGTGCCAGCAGTACGAACCCAGGGGCTGGAGCTTTCTTT. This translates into CASSTNPGAGAFF.

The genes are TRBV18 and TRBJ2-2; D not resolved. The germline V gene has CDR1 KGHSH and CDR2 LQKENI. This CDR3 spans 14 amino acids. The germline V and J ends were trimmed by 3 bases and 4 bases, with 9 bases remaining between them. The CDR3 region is CASSPDVPTGELFF. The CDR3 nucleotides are TGTGCCAGCTCACCGGACGTACCCACCGGGGAGCTGTTTTTT.

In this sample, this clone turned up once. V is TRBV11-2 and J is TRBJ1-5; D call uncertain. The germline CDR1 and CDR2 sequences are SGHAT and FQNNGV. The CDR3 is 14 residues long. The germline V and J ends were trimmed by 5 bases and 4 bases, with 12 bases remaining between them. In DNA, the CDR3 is TGTGCCAGCAGCCGTACGTGGGGAAATCAGCCCCAGCATTTT. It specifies CASSRTWGNQPQHF.

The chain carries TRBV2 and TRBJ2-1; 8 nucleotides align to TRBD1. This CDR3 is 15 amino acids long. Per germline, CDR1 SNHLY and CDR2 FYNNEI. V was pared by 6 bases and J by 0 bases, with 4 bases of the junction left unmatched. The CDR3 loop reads CASRLTGGSYNEQFF. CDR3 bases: TGTGCCAGCAGACTTACAGGGGGCTCCTACAATGAGCAGTTCTTC. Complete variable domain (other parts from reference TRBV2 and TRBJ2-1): EPEVTQTPSHQVTQMGQEVILRCVPISNHLYFYWYRQILGQKVEFLVSFYNNEISEKSEIFDDQFSVERPDGSNFTLKIRSTKLEDSAMYFCASRLTGGSYNEQFFGPGTRLTVL.

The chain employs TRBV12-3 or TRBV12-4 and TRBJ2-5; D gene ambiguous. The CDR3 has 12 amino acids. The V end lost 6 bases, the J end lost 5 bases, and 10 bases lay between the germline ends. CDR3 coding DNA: TGTGCCAGCAGCTACCAAACGGAGACCCAGTACTTC. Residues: CASSYQTETQYF.

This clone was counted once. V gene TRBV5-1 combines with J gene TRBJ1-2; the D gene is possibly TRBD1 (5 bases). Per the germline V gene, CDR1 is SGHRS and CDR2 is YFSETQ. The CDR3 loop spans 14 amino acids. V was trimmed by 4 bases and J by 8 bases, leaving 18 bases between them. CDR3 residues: CASSPREGPGGYTF. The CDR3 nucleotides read TGCGCCAGCAGCCCGCGGGAGGGGCCGGGGGGCTACACCTTC.

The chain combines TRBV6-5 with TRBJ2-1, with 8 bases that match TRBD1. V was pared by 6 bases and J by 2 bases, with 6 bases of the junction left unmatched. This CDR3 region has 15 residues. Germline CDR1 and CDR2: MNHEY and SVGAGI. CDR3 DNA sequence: TGTGCCAGCAGCCCCGGGACAGGAGCCTACAATGAGCAGTTCTTC. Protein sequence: CASSPGTGAYNEQFF.

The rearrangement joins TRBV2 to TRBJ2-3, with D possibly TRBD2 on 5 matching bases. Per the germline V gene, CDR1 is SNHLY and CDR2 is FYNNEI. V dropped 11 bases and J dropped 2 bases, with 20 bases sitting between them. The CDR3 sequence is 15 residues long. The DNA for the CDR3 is TGTGCCTCCCGGGCGCAACTACTAGACACAGATACGCAGTATTTT. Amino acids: CASRAQLLDTDTQYF. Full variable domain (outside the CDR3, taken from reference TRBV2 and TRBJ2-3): EPEVTQTPSHQVTQMGQEVILRCVPISNHLYFYWYRQILGQKVEFLVSFYNNEISEKSEIFDDQFSVERPDGSNFTLKIRSTKLEDSAMYFCASRAQLLDTDTQYFGPGTRLTVL.

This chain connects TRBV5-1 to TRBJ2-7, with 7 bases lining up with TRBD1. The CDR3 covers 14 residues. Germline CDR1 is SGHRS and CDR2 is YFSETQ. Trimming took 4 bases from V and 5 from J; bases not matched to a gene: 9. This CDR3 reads CASSRAGTDDEQYV. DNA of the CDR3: TGCGCCAGCAGCAGAGCCGGGACAGACGACGAGCAGTACGTC.

The CDR3 loop is CASSIRGPGANYGYTF. In nucleotides, the CDR3 is TGTGCCAGCAGCATTAGAGGTCCAGGGGCCAACTATGGCTACACCTTC. The chain links TRBV7-2 to TRBJ1-2; D might be TRBD1 (6 bases). Looked up from germline, CDR1 is SGHTA and CDR2 is FQGNSA. V was cut by 5 bases and J by 2 bases, with 18 bases left in between. The CDR3 sequence is 16 residues long.

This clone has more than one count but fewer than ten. The CDR3 protein is CATRPGQGDTGELFF. Written as DNA, the CDR3 is TGTGCCACCAGACCCGGACAGGGGGACACCGGGGAGCTGTTTTTT. The chain combines TRBV24-1 with TRBJ2-2; the match to TRBD1 covers 10 bases. The CDR3 extends over 15 amino acids. Per germline, CDR1 KGHDR and CDR2 SFDVKD. The V segment lost 7 bases and the J segment 3 bases; nucleotides outside the gene matches: 4.

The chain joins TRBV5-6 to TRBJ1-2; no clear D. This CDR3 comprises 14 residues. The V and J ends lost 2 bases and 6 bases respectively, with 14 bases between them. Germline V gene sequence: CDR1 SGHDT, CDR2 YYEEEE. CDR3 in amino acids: CASSFGSLLNGYTF. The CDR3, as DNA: TGTGCCAGCAGCTTTGGGTCGCTACTGAATGGCTACACCTTC. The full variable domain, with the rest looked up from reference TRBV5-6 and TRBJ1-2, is DAGVTQSPTHLIKTRGQQVTLRCSPKSGHDTVSWYQQALGQGPQFIFQYYEEEERQRGNFPDRFSGHQFPNYSSELNVNALLLGDSALYLCASSFGSLLNGYTFGSGTRLTVV.

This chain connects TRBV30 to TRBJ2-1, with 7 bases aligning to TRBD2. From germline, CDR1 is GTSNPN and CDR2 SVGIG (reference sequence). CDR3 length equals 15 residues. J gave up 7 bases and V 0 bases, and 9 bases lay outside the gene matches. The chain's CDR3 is CAWSVLGGYENEQFF. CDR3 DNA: TGTGCCTGGAGTGTACTCGGGGGGTACGAAAATGAGCAGTTCTTC.